The source of this T cell receptor (beta chain) is a study of CD8+ T cells in alopecia areata. In its sample, this clone ranks as medium-sized (0.01 to 0.1%). Its antigen is as yet unknown. Reverse transcription of extracted RNA yielded cDNA, which provided the sequencing template. Sequencing used immunoSEQ multiplex PCR; TCRdb keeps in-frame clones, though not all of them. The data show about 140,000 clones, around 54% seen once. Study-level findings and limits: Mice gave a clearer picture of TCR sharing than patients did, possibly for HLA-related reasons. Sequence data from scalp samples additionally include resident alphabeta T cells of normal skin.

The CDR3 covers 13 residues. Germline CDR1 is SEHNR and CDR2 is FQNEAQ (reference sequence). The trim removed 2 bases at V and 7 bases at J, leaving 4 bases unmatched. The TCR was taken from a human donor in good health. V is TRBV7-9 and J is TRBJ1-1; TRBD1 matches 7 bases. The sequencing input was CD4+ T cells sorted from blood. CDR3 sequence: CASSLNRDSEAFF. The DNA of the CDR3 is TGTGCCAGCAGCTTAAATAGGGACAGTGAAGCTTTCTTT.